A single sample is the source of the 27 T cell receptor beta chains below, sequenced in a study of blood T cell repertoires in COVID-19. The protocol was immunoSEQ multiplex PCR, while the TCRdb copy is restricted to in-frame clones and leaves out a portion. The top ten hold 11% of the sample, which has about 19,000 clones, about 90% seen once. Material: peripheral blood. The origin of the receptors is a human donor in a cohort sampled during active COVID-19.

The genes are TRBV5-8 and TRBJ2-1; 10 nucleotides line up with TRBD2. The V gene end was trimmed by 0 bases and the J gene end by 5 bases; junction bases not matched to a gene: 2. Germline lookup yields CDR1 SGHTS and CDR2 YDEGEE. The CDR3 spans 15 residues. The CDR3 DNA follows: TGTGCCAGCAGCTTGGGACTAGCGGGTAACAATGAGCAGTTCTTC. It specifies CASSLGLAGNNEQFF.

This clone came up a few times. The rearrangement links TRBV2 to TRBJ1-3; no clear D. This CDR3 has 14 residues. Trimming cost V 5 bases and J 0 bases, with 8 bases left between them. The V gene's germline CDR1 is SNHLY and CDR2 FYNNEI. CDR3 nucleotides: TGTGCCAGCAGTACCGGGATCTCTGGAAACACCATATATTTT. It is translated as CASSTGISGNTIYF.

The rearrangement uses TRBV11-2 and TRBJ1-6; 7 nucleotides agree with TRBD1. Germline CDR1 reads SGHAT; CDR2 reads FQNNGV. V shed 5 bases and J 6 bases; nucleotides not matched to a gene: 4. The CDR3 extends over 14 amino acids. The CDR3 sequence: CASSPDRLNSPLHF. CDR3 nucleotide sequence: TGTGCCAGCAGCCCGGACAGGCTTAATTCACCCCTCCACTTT.

The V and J genes are TRBV5-1 and TRBJ2-1, with TRBD1 matching over 9 bases. The CDR3 consists of 14 residues. Germline values: CDR1 SGHRS, CDR2 YFSETQ. After removal of 3 bases from V and 9 bases from J, the junction contained 7 bases not matched to a gene. Written as DNA, the CDR3 is TGCGCCAGCAGCTCGAACGGACAGGGGACTGAGCAGTTCTTC. Translated, it gives CASSSNGQGTEQFF. The complete variable domain, with remaining parts taken from reference TRBV5-1 and TRBJ2-1, reads KAGVTQTPRYLIKTRGQQVTLSCSPISGHRSVSWYQQTPGQGLQFLFEYFSETQRNKGNFPGRFSGRQFSNSRSEMNVSTLELGDSALYLCASSSNGQGTEQFFGPGTRLTVL.

The rearrangement uses TRBV7-9 and TRBJ1-1; D is ambiguous. V gave up 6 bases and J gave up 1 base, with 6 bases separating them. The CDR3 length is 12 residues. CDR1 and CDR2 from the germline V gene are SEHNR and FQNEAQ (reference sequence). CDR3 DNA: TGTGCCAGCAGACCGGGGAACACTGAAGCTTTCTTT. It yields the protein CASRPGNTEAFF.

The rearrangement links TRBV10-2 to TRBJ1-4; D unclear. Trimming left V 5 bases short and J 2 bases short, with 12 bases between. The CDR3 spans 15 residues. Germline CDR1 and CDR2: WSHSY and SAAADI. Written as DNA, the CDR3 is TGCGCCAGCAGTCCCGGGATCGGCACTAATGAAAAACTGTTTTTT. Its protein product is CASSPGIGTNEKLFF.

With respect to this clone: One end of the junction does not line up with germline, which may come from a read error. J is TRBJ2-5 and V is TRBV6-5, with TRBD2 identical over 8 bases. From germline, CDR1 is MNHEY and CDR2 SVGAGI. The CDR3 has 11 residues. The CDR3: CASRGTSGQNF. DNA of the CDR3: TGTGCCAGCAGGGGTACTAGCGGCCAGAACTTC.

The chain joins TRBV3-1 (or the pseudogene TRBV3-2) to TRBJ1-5, with a tentative D call TRBD1 (5 bases). The CDR3 runs 14 residues. Germline loops: CDR1 LGHDT, CDR2 YNNKEL (reference sequence). V was pared by 1 base and J by 6 bases, with 10 bases between. CDR3 sequence (DNA): TGTGCCAGCAGCCAAGTGGGGCAGGGTCAGCCCCAGCATTTT. Its translation is CASSQVGQGQPQHF.

This clone was counted a single time. This chain connects TRBV13 to TRBJ2-3, with 11 bases lining up with TRBD2. The CDR3 is 16 residues long. Germline CDR1 and CDR2: PRHDT and FYEKMQ (reference sequence). The junction had 7 bases not matched to a gene; V was cut back by 0 bases and J by 8 bases. The CDR3 is CASSLGLAGVLFTQYF. CDR3 DNA: TGTGCCAGCAGCTTAGGACTAGCGGGGGTGCTATTTACGCAGTATTTT. Combining the CDR3 with reference TRBV13 and TRBJ2-3 gives the whole variable domain AAGVIQSPRHLIKEKRETATLKCYPIPRHDTVYWYQQGPGQDPQFLISFYEKMQSDKGSIPDRFSAQQFSDYHSELNMSSLELGDSALYFCASSLGLAGVLFTQYFGPGTRLTVL.

The chain has TRBV6-1 and TRBJ1-1; a weak D match, TRBD1 (5 bases). V lost 2 bases, J lost 9 bases, and 19 bases lay in between. Per the germline V gene, CDR1 is MNHNS and CDR2 is SASEGT. CDR3 size: 15 residues. DNA for the CDR3: TGTGCCAGCAGTGAATCCGTTGGGGGGGACCCGAAAGCTTTCTTT. The encoded protein is CASSESVGGDPKAFF.

Here the CDR3 reads CASKGPPGGYTF. The CDR3 coding sequence is TGTGCCAGCAAGGGCCCCCCAGGGGGCTACACCTTC. This chain links TRBV21-1 with TRBJ1-2; the D call in the table, TRBD1, was not verified against the DNA. TRBV21-1 represents a pseudogene. The CDR3 totals 12 residues.

The sample holds a few counts of this clone. The rearrangement links TRBV4-1 to TRBJ1-2; weak D call: TRBD1 (5 bases). Germline CDR1 reads MGHRA; CDR2 reads YSYEKL. There are 15 residues in the CDR3. Deletions cut 4 bases from V and 2 bases from J, with 14 bases between. The CDR3 DNA reads TGCGCCAGCAGCCCAAAGACAGTTTCCAACTATGGCTACACCTTC. Its protein product is CASSPKTVSNYGYTF.

This chain connects TRBV5-1 to TRBJ2-7, with D perhaps TRBD2 (5 bases). V was shortened by 2 bases and J by 3 bases, with 6 bases between the two germline ends. Germline CDR1 and CDR2: SGHRS and YFSETQ. This CDR3 spans 12 amino acids. The CDR3 DNA follows: TGCGCCAGCAGCTTACTAGGCTACGAGCAGTACTTC. It encodes CASSLLGYEQYF.

The chain links TRBV7-9 to TRBJ2-7; D possibly corresponds to TRBD1 (6 bases). This CDR3 spans 15 amino acids. CDR1 SEHNR and CDR2 FQNEAQ come from the germline V gene (reference sequence). V was clipped by 1 base and J by 2 bases, with 12 bases between them. The CDR3 spells CASSLGGTPTYEQYF. In nucleotides, the CDR3 is TGTGCCAGCAGCTTAGGGGGGACACCGACCTACGAGCAGTACTTC.

The V and J genes are TRBV11-2 and TRBJ1-1; D unclear. Deletions cut 0 bases from V and 6 bases from J, with 8 bases between. This CDR3 region has 13 residues. From germline, CDR1 is SGHAT and CDR2 FQNNGV. CDR3 region: CASSLERYSEAFF. The DNA of the CDR3 is TGTGCCAGCAGCTTAGAGAGGTATTCTGAAGCTTTCTTT.

The chain has TRBV5-1 and TRBJ1-4; a weak D match, TRBD1 (5 bases). The V gene lost 0 bases and the J gene lost 1 base, with 13 bases spanning the gap. Germline CDR1 SGHRS, CDR2 YFSETQ. The CDR3 totals 17 residues. CDR3 amino acids: CASSLGQGRGTNEKLFF. The CDR3 region has the DNA TGCGCCAGCAGCTTGGGGCAGGGAAGGGGAACTAATGAAAAACTGTTTTTT.

The rearrangement uses TRBV6-5 and TRBJ2-2; 7 nucleotides match TRBD1. Germline trimming cut 8 bases from V and 7 bases from J; bases unmatched to any gene: 10. Germline loops: CDR1 MNHEY, CDR2 SVGAGI. This CDR3 contains 14 residues. CDR3 amino acids: CASRRQGRGGELFF. The CDR3 bases are TGTGCCAGCCGTCGACAGGGACGTGGCGGGGAGCTGTTTTTT.

The J gene is TRBJ1-2, the V gene TRBV4-1, with a tentative D call TRBD1 (5 bases). V was cut by 0 bases and J by 4 bases, with 15 bases left in between. This CDR3 comprises 16 residues. Germline lookup yields CDR1 MGHRA and CDR2 YSYEKL. The CDR3 DNA reads as TGCGCCAGCAGCCAAGATCCCCAGGGCCCTAGCTATGGCTACACCTTC. Residues: CASSQDPQGPSYGYTF.

V is TRBV7-9 and J is TRBJ2-3, with a weak D call TRBD2 (5 bases). Germline assignment: CDR1 SEHNR and CDR2 FQNEAQ (reference sequence). This CDR3 is 14 amino acids long. V shed 3 bases and J shed 3 bases, with 10 bases lying between them. The CDR3 region has the DNA TGTGCCAGCAGCTTTGAGGGAAGTACAGATACGCAGTATTTT. Amino acids: CASSFEGSTDTQYF.

This clone has a single count. In DNA, the CDR3 is TGTGCCAGCAGGGCCATGGGCAGGGATGGTCAGCCCCAGCATTTT. It encodes CASRAMGRDGQPQHF. The rearrangement links TRBV7-8 to TRBJ1-5; D may be TRBD1 (5 bases). Germline CDR1 SGHVS, CDR2 FQNEAQ. The CDR3 consists of 15 residues. The ends were cut back, 6 bases at V and 6 bases at J, with 18 bases in the middle.

This clone is medium-sized (0.01 to 0.1%). The chain is built from TRBV2 and TRBJ1-5; 9 bases are a match to TRBD1. Losses at the gene ends were 8 bases for V and 7 bases for J; bases not matched to a gene: 12. Germline values: CDR1 SNHLY, CDR2 FYNNEI. This CDR3 has 15 amino acids. The CDR3 DNA is TGTGCCAGCCGGAGTACAGGGGGCTGGGACCAGCCCCAGCATTTT. This gives the protein CASRSTGGWDQPQHF. Together with reference TRBV2 and TRBJ1-5, the CDR3 gives the full variable domain: EPEVTQTPSHQVTQMGQEVILRCVPISNHLYFYWYRQILGQKVEFLVSFYNNEISEKSEIFDDQFSVERPDGSNFTLKIRSTKLEDSAMYFCASRSTGGWDQPQHFGDGTRLSIL.

The rearrangement links TRBV7-9 to TRBJ1-2; D unresolved. V was shortened by 2 bases and J by 4 bases, with 20 bases between the two germline ends. Germline V CDR1 and CDR2: SEHNR, FQNEAQ (reference sequence). This CDR3 spans 17 amino acids. The CDR3 DNA reads as TGTGCCAGCAGCTTAATTGGTAACGGGGAGCTCACCTATGGCTACACCTTC. It is translated as CASSLIGNGELTYGYTF. Filled out from reference TRBV7-9 and TRBJ1-2, the complete variable domain reads DTGVSQNPRHKITKRGQNVTFRCDPISEHNRLYWYRQTLGQGPEFLTYFQNEAQLEKSRLLSDRFSAERPKGSFSTLEIQRTEQGDSAMYLCASSLIGNGELTYGYTFGSGTRLTVV.

The CDR3 DNA is TGTGCCAGCAGTTACAGGGGCGTCACAGATACGCAGTATTTT. The encoded protein is CASSYRGVTDTQYF. The genes are TRBV6-6 and TRBJ2-3; tentatively, D is TRBD1 (5 bases). Germline-derived CDR1 and CDR2 are MNHNY and SVGAGI (reference sequence). The CDR3 consists of 14 residues. Trimming removed 2 bases at V and 2 bases at J, with 8 bases between.

V and J are TRBV10-2 and TRBJ1-4; 12 nucleotides agree with TRBD1. V was clipped by 3 bases and J by 7 bases; unmatched bases: 3. There are 15 residues in the CDR3. CDR1 WSHSY and CDR2 SAAADI come from the germline V gene. The CDR3 spells CASSDKGQGAEKLFF. The CDR3 nucleotides read TGCGCCAGCAGTGACAAGGGACAGGGGGCTGAAAAACTGTTTTTT.

The chain couples TRBV19 to TRBJ1-4; 7 bases map to TRBD1. CDR1 LNHDA and CDR2 SQIVND come from the germline V gene (reference sequence). The CDR3 is 13 amino acids. The ends lost 5 bases at V and 11 bases at J; junction bases unmatched: 8. Here the CDR3 reads CASSQGTEGKLFF. DNA of the CDR3: TGTGCCAGTAGTCAAGGGACAGAGGGGAAACTGTTTTTT.

This clone was detected once. CDR3 residues: CASSSQGTTNTGELFF. The DNA for the CDR3 is TGTGCCAGCAGCTCCCAGGGAACTACGAACACCGGGGAGCTGTTTTTT. The rearrangement links TRBV7-3 to TRBJ2-2, with D maybe TRBD1 (5 bases). Per germline, CDR1 SGHTA and CDR2 FQGTGA. The V end lost 4 bases, the J end lost 0 bases, and 12 bases lay between the germline ends. The CDR3 loop spans 16 amino acids.

This chain uses TRBV2 with TRBJ2-7; D might be TRBD1 (5 bases). The CDR3 has 14 residues. Trimming removed 2 bases from V and 6 bases from J, with 14 bases in between. The V gene's germline CDR1 is SNHLY and CDR2 FYNNEI. The chain's CDR3 is CASSESRVGREQYF. As DNA, the CDR3 is TGTGCCAGCAGTGAATCCAGGGTGGGGCGCGAGCAGTACTTC.